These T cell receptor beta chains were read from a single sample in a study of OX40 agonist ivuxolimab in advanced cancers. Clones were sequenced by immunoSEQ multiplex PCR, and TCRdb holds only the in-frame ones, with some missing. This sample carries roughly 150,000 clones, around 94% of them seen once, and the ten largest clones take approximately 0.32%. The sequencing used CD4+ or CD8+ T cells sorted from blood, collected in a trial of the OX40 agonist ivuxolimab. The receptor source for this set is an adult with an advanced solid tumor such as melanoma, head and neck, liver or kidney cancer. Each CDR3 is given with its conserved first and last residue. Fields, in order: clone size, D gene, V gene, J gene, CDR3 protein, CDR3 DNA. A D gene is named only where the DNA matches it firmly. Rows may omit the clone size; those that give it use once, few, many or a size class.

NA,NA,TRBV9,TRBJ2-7,CASSAHDLRQASSYEQYF,TGTGCCAGCAGCGCCCACGATCTGAGACAGGCGTCTTCCTACGAGCAGTACTTC
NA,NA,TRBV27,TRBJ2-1,CASSLSRLVHNEQFF,TGTGCCAGCAGTTTATCTAGACTGGTACACAATGAGCAGTTCTTC
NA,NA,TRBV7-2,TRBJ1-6,CASSLLGSPLHF,TGTGCCAGCAGCTTATTGGGATCACCCCTCCACTTT
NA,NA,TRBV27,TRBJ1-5,CASSSDYPGPQHF,TGTGCCAGCAGTTCCGACTACCCTGGGCCCCAGCATTTT
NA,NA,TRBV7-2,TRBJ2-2,CASSLGTVTGELFF,TGTGCCAGCAGCTTAGGGACTGTCACCGGGGAGCTGTTTTTT
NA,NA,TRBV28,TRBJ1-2,CASSSGGTGGGYTF,TGTGCCAGCAGTTCGGGCGGTACGGGGGGTGGCTACACCTTC
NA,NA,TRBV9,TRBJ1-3,CASSVWGDSGNTIYF,TGTGCCAGCAGCGTTTGGGGGGACTCTGGAAACACCATATATTTT
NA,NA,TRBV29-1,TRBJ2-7,CSVDGQGVLGQYF,TGCAGCGTTGACGGGCAGGGTGTACTGGGGCAGTACTTC
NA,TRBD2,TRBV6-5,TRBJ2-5,CASSRTSGGLVDQYF,TGTGCCAGCAGCCGGACTAGCGGGGGACTCGTGGACCAGTACTTC
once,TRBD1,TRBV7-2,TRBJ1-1,CASSMGQGSTEAFF,TGTGCCAGCAGCATGGGACAGGGGAGCACTGAAGCTTTCTTT
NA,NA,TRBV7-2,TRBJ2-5,CASSLNDARIEETQYF,TGTGCCAGCAGCCTAAATGACGCAAGAATCGAAGAGACCCAGTACTTC
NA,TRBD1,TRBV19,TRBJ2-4,CASSALTGLNIQYF,TGTGCCAGTAGTGCCTTGACAGGGTTAAACATTCAGTACTTC
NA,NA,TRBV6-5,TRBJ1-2,CASSWRRGYGYTF,TGTGCCAGCAGTTGGCGGAGGGGTTATGGCTACACCTTC
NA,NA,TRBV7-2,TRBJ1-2,CASSLHQGGFGYTF,TGTGCCAGCAGCTTACACCAGGGAGGGTTTGGCTACACCTTC
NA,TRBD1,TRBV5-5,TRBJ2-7,CASSPGTGLTYEQYF,TGTGCCAGCAGCCCCGGGACAGGGCTTACCTACGAGCAGTACTTC
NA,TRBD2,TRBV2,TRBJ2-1,CASSRPSGSNEQFF,TGTGCCAGCAGTAGGCCTAGCGGGAGCAATGAGCAGTTCTTC
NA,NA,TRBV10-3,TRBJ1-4,CAIRQGGNEKLFF,TGTGCCATCAGGCAGGGTGGTAATGAAAAACTGTTTTTT
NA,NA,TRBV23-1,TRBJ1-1,CASSRLCDTRWAFF,TGCGCCAGCAGTCGCCTTTGCGACACCCGTTGGGCTTTCTTT
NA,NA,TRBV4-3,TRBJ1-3,CASSHLPQDSGNTIYF,TGCGCCAGCAGCCACCTACCTCAGGACTCTGGAAACACCATATATTTT
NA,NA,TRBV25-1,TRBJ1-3,CASSDSGTHSGNTIYF,TGTGCCAGCAGTGATTCCGGGACACATTCTGGAAACACCATATATTTT
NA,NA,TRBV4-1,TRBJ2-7,CASSLGQTYEQYF,TGCGCCAGCAGCCTCGGACAGACTTACGAGCAGTACTTC
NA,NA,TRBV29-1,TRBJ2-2,CSVDRDYSGELFF,TGCAGCGTTGACCGAGATTACAGTGGGGAGCTGTTTTTT
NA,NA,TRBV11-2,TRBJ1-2,CASSLEGTAYGYTF,TGTGCCAGCAGCTTAGAGGGGACTGCCTATGGCTACACCTTC
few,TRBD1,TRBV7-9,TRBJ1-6,CASSSRGQGASPLHF,TGTGCCAGCAGCTCCCGGGGGCAGGGGGCTTCACCCCTCCACTTT
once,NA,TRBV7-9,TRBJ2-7,CASSLGQSSYEQYF,TGTGCCAGCAGCTTGGGCCAGAGCTCCTACGAGCAGTACTTC
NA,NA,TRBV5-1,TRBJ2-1,CASSFEGATSNEQFF,TGCGCCAGCAGCTTTGAGGGAGCGACCTCAAATGAGCAGTTCTTC
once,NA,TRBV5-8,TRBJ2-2,CASSFKGRKTNTGELFF,TGTGCCAGCAGCTTTAAAGGTCGGAAAACCAACACCGGGGAGCTGTTTTTT
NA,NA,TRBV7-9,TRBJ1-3,CASSPVRGSSGNTIYF,TGTGCCAGCAGCCCCGTCAGGGGTTCCTCTGGAAACACCATATATTTT
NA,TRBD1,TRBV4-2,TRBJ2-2,CASSQDPGTGDTGELFF,TGTGCCAGCAGCCAAGATCCTGGTACAGGGGACACCGGGGAGCTGTTTTTT
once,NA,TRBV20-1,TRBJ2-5,CSALRETQYF,TGCAGTGCCCTTAGGGAGACCCAGTACTTC
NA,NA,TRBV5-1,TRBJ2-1,CASTRGDGIGGEQFF,TGCGCCAGCACCAGAGGGGACGGGATTGGGGGTGAGCAGTTCTTC
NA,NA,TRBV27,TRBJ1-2,CASSLRQGIGYTF,TGTGCCAGCAGTTTAAGGCAGGGGATAGGCTACACCTTC
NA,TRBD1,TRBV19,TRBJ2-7,CASSIGAGTAYEQYF,TGTGCCAGTAGTATTGGGGCCGGGACAGCCTACGAGCAGTACTTC
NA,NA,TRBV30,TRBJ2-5,CAWSPSETQYF,TGTGCCTGGAGTCCGTCAGAGACCCAGTACTTC
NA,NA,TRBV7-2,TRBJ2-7,CASSLARAQTREQYF,TGTGCCAGCAGCTTAGCGCGAGCTCAAACGCGGGAGCAGTACTTC
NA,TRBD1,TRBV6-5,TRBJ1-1,CASSYDRGGAGEAFF,TGTGCCAGCAGTTATGACCGAGGGGGCGCGGGTGAAGCTTTCTTT
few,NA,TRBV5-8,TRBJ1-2,CASSFSIYGYTF,TGTGCCAGCAGCTTTAGCATCTATGGCTACACCTTC
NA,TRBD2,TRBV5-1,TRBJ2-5,CASSRTSGGPSETQYF,TGCGCCAGCAGCAGGACTAGCGGGGGGCCGTCGGAGACCCAGTACTTC
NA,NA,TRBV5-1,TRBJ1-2,CASSLGNSNYGYTF,TGCGCCAGCAGCTTGGGTAACAGCAACTATGGCTACACCTTC
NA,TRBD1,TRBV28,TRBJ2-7,CASIPPGQGFYEQYF,TGTGCCAGCATCCCCCCGGGACAGGGTTTTTACGAGCAGTACTTC
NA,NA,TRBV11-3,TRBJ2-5,CASSLVDQETQYF,TGTGCCAGCAGCTTAGTGGACCAAGAGACCCAGTACTTC
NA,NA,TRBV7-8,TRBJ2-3,CASSSGYGSARYF,TGTGCCAGCAGCTCAGGGTATGGATCCGCGCGGTATTTT
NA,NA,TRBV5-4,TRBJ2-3,CASSLGPGEWADTQYF,TGTGCCAGCAGCTTGGGGCCAGGGGAGTGGGCAGATACGCAGTATTTT
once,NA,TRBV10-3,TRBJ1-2,CATPRAGAPYGYTF,TGTGCCACCCCCCGGGCAGGGGCGCCCTATGGCTACACCTTC
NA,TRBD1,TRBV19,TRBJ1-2,CASRKPGTGFNYGYTF,TGTGCCAGTAGAAAACCCGGGACAGGGTTTAACTATGGCTACACCTTC
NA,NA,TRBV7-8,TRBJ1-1,CASSLARNGGTEAFF,TGTGCCAGCAGCTTAGCACGAAACGGGGGCACTGAAGCTTTCTTT
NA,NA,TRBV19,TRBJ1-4,CASSTTGIIEKLFF,TGTGCCAGTAGTACGACAGGTATTATCGAAAAACTGTTTTTT
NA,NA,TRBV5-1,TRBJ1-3,CASSFLPDQGSGNTIYF,TGCGCCAGCAGCTTTCTGCCAGACCAGGGATCTGGAAACACCATATATTTT
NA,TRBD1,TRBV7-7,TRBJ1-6,CASSAGTVNSPLHF,TGTGCCAGCAGCGCCGGGACAGTTAATTCACCCCTCCACTTT
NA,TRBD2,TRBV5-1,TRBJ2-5,CASSPGLAGGGPQETQYF,TGCGCCAGCAGCCCCGGACTAGCGGGAGGAGGGCCCCAAGAGACCCAGTACTTC
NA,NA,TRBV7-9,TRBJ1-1,CASSFGMNTEAFF,TGTGCCAGCAGCTTCGGGATGAACACTGAAGCTTTCTTT
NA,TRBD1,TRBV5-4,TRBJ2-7,CASSSRFAGTGTYEQYF,TGTGCCAGCAGCTCCCGATTCGCCGGGACAGGGACCTACGAGCAGTACTTC
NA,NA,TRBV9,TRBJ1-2,CASSVVRPSSNYGYTF,TGTGCCAGCAGCGTAGTCAGACCGTCGTCTAACTATGGCTACACCTTC